What follows is one T cell receptor beta chain and its context. What it binds is not known. UMI-labeled 5' RACE yielded the TRB cDNA libraries. TCRdb reprocessed the 5' RACE reads and stores each CDR3 protein as one record, lacking DNA. This sample contains about 120,000 distinct CDR3 sequences. These data come from a study of CXCR3-negative and CXCR3-positive naive CD8 T cells. Whole-study context: Roughly 1.5 +/- 0.3 million TRB reads came from each library, giving around 140 million in total.

The CDR3 sequence is 15 residues long. The germline CDR1 and CDR2 sequences are SEHNR and FQNEAQ (reference sequence). General study points: Memory cells showed distinct TRBV-TRBJ patterns, while the two naive subsets matched. Against CXCR3-negative naive cells, CXCR3-positive naive cells showed more hydrophobic TRB CDR3s.

The chain carries TRBV7-9 and TRBJ2-7; the TRBD1 assignment by TCRdb is unverifiable without DNA. The sample comprised naive CXCR3+ CD8+ T cells from blood. As to subset: CD45RO-CCR7+CD27+CD95- naive CD8+ T cells expressing CXCR3 (TNR3+). This TCR came from a human donor in good health. Some clones in this sample may be carry-over from other donors' samples. The CDR3 sequence is CASSGDRRGSYEQYF.